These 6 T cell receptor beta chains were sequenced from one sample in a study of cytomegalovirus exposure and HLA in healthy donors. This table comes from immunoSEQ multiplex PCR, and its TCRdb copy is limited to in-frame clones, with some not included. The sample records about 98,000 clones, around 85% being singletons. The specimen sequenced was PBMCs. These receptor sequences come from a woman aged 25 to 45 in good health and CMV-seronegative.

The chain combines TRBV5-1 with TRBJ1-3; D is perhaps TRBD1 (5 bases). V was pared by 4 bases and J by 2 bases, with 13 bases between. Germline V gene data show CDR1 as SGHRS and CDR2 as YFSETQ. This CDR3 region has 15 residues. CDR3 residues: CASSTSRVPGNTIYF. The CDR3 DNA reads TGCGCCAGCAGCACCTCCAGGGTCCCTGGAAACACCATATATTTT.

The DNA for the CDR3 is TGTGCCAGCAGCCTAGGACAGGGTGGAGGGGAGACCCAGTACTTC. It translates to CASSLGQGGGETQYF. The gene calls are TRBV11-3 and TRBJ2-5, with TRBD1 matching over 8 bases. Germline V gene lookup returns CDR1 SGHNT and CDR2 YENEEA. This CDR3 is 15 amino acids long. V gave up 5 bases and J gave up 5 bases; unmatched junction bases: 10.

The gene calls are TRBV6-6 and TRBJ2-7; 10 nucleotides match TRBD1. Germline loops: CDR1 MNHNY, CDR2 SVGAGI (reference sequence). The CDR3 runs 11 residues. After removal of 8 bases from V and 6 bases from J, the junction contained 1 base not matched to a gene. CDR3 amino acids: CASGTGAEQYF. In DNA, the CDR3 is TGTGCCAGCGGGACAGGGGCCGAGCAGTACTTC.

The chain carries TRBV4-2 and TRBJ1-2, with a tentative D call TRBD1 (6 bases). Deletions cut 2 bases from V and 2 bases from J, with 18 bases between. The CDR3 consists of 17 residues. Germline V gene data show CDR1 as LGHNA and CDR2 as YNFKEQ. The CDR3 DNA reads TGTGCCAGCAGCCAACAAATTGGACAGCCCGGAAACTATGGCTACACCTTC. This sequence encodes CASSQQIGQPGNYGYTF.

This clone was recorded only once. The CDR3 DNA reads TGTGCCAGCAGCTCCGTCGGACAGGGGTCCGCCTACAATGAGCAGTTCTTC. This gives the protein CASSSVGQGSAYNEQFF. The V gene is TRBV7-9, the J gene TRBJ2-1; TRBD1 aligns across 9 bases. The CDR3 contains 17 residues. Trimming at V came to 4 bases and at J to 2 bases, leaving 9 bases not matched to a gene. Germline V gene data show CDR1 as SEHNR and CDR2 as FQNEAQ (reference sequence).

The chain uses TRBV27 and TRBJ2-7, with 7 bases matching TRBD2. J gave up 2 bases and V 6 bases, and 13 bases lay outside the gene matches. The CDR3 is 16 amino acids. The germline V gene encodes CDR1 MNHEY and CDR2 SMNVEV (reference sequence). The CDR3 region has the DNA TGTGCCAGCAGCGCCCGGGTGCGGGAGCCTCCCTACGAGCAGTACTTC. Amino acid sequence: CASSARVREPPYEQYF.